The 25 T cell receptor beta chains below come from one sample, sequenced in a study of early T cells in non-severe SARS-CoV-2 infection. Via MiXCR, TCRdb re-called the 5' RACE reads, giving one row per CDR3 protein. This repertoire shows fewer than 85,000 distinct CDR3 sequences, roughly a sixth found once; its top ten account for about 3%. The sample comprised whole blood. The source is an adult who was a healthcare worker with PCR-confirmed SARS-CoV-2 infection or an uninfected control (not recorded which).

The sample holds a few counts of this clonotype. The rearrangement uses TRBV11-2 and TRBJ2-1, with TRBD2 as a possible D gene (5 bases). The CDR3 is 15 amino acids. V was trimmed by 5 bases and J by 7 bases, leaving 18 bases between them. Germline V CDR1 and CDR2: SGHAT, FQNNGV. CDR3 DNA sequence: TGTGCCAGCAGCCCCCGGGATCTATTTGCAAATGAGCAGTTCTTC. It yields the protein CASSPRDLFANEQFF.

The J gene is TRBJ1-1, the V gene TRBV6-1; no reliable D call. V was clipped by 6 bases and J by 3 bases, with 5 bases between them. Germline V gene lookup returns CDR1 MNHNS and CDR2 SASEGT. The CDR3 has 11 residues. CDR3 sequence reads: CASRGDTEAFF. CDR3 sequence (DNA): TGTGCCAGCAGGGGCGACACTGAAGCTTTCTTT.

The gene calls are TRBV14 and TRBJ2-7; D perhaps matches TRBD2 (5 bases). Trimming cost V 0 bases and J 5 bases, with 17 bases left between them. The germline V gene has CDR1 SGHDN and CDR2 FVKESK. The CDR3 covers 16 residues. The CDR3 sequence is CASSQDLTRAHHEQYF. CDR3 coding DNA: TGTGCCAGCAGCCAAGATCTCACGAGGGCCCACCACGAGCAGTACTTC.

The CDR3 loop is CASSTDGRALHF. CDR3 DNA sequence: TGTGCCAGCAGCACGGACGGGAGAGCCCTCCACTTT. The J gene is TRBJ1-6, the V gene TRBV7-3, with D uncertain. Trimming took 5 bases from V and 14 from J, leaving 13 bases between them. From germline, CDR1 is SGHTA and CDR2 FQGTGA. CDR3 length: 12 residues.

This clonotype was seen ten or more times. The chain is built from TRBV5-1 and TRBJ2-2; TRBD2 might be the D (6 bases). The germline V gene has CDR1 SGHRS and CDR2 YFSETQ. This CDR3 is 15 amino acids long. V was clipped by 0 bases and J by 3 bases, with 9 bases between them. The CDR3 here is CASSLVVADTGELFF. CDR3 nucleotides: TGCGCCAGCAGCTTGGTAGTAGCGGACACCGGGGAGCTGTTTTTT.

The chain carries TRBV12-3 or TRBV12-4 and TRBJ2-1, with 8 nucleotides matching TRBD1. Trimming cost V 3 bases and J 9 bases; bases outside gene matches: 10. The CDR3 is 15 amino acids. The CDR3 DNA is TGTGCCAGCAGTTTCCCGGACAGGGTCGAGGGTGAGCAGTTCTTC. Its protein is CASSFPDRVEGEQFF.

Only a few counts were recorded for this clonotype. This chain connects TRBV7-2 to TRBJ2-4, with 14 bases that match TRBD2. CDR3 size: 16 residues. With V trimmed by 0 bases and J by 13 bases, 8 bases remained unmatched. Germline CDR1 and CDR2: SGHTA and FQGNSA. CDR3 nucleotide sequence: TGTGCCAGCAGCTTAGCCTCTAGGACTAGCGGGAGGACGCAGTACTTC. It codes for CASSLASRTSGRTQYF. Supplemented by reference TRBV7-2 and TRBJ2-4, the full variable domain reads GAGVSQSPSNKVTEKGKDVELRCDPISGHTALYWYRQSLGQGLEFLIYFQGNSAPDKSGLPSDRFSAERTGGSVSTLTIQRTQQEDSAVYLCASSLASRTSGRTQYFGAGTRLSVL.

The V gene is TRBV24-1, the J gene TRBJ2-3; D perhaps matches TRBD1 (5 bases). V was trimmed by 6 bases and J by 2 bases, leaving 8 bases between them. From germline, CDR1 is KGHDR and CDR2 SFDVKD. The CDR3 totals 13 residues. CDR3: CATSYRSTDTQYF. The CDR3 bases are TGTGCCACCAGTTACAGGTCCACAGATACGCAGTATTTT.

This clonotype has only a few counts. The V gene is TRBV20-1, the J gene TRBJ2-7; D gene uncertain. The CDR3 length is 15 residues. V was cut by 2 bases and J by 3 bases, with 17 bases left in between. Germline CDR1 DFQATT, CDR2 SNEGSKA (reference sequence). As DNA, the CDR3 is TGCAGTGCTAGACCGGTCGTTGCGGCCCTCTACGAGCAGTACTTC. Translated: CSARPVVAALYEQYF.

The rearrangement links TRBV20-1 to TRBJ1-4; 8 bases line up with TRBD1. The CDR3 is 15 amino acids. From germline, CDR1 is DFQATT and CDR2 SNEGSKA (reference sequence). J lost 2 bases, V lost 1 base, and 3 bases had no gene match. The CDR3 loop reads CSARGQGWTNEKLFF. CDR3 sequence (DNA): TGCAGTGCTAGAGGACAGGGGTGGACTAATGAAAAACTGTTTTTT.

This rearrangement joins TRBV6-6 to TRBJ2-7; 10 bases agree with TRBD2. This CDR3 is 16 amino acids long. Germline CDR1 reads MNHNY; CDR2 reads SVGAGI (reference sequence). Losses at the gene ends were 7 bases for V and 3 bases for J; bases not matched to a gene: 12. CDR3 residues: CASTKAGGFTFYEQYF. DNA of the CDR3: TGTGCCAGCACCAAAGCGGGGGGGTTTACTTTCTACGAGCAGTACTTC.

This clonotype appeared a few times. The V and J genes are TRBV12-3 or TRBV12-4 and TRBJ2-7; 10 nucleotides match TRBD2. V shed 1 base, J shed 3 bases, and the junction held 3 bases outside the gene matches. The CDR3 consists of 15 residues. This chain's CDR3 is CASSLGTSGIYEQYF. CDR3 DNA: TGTGCCAGCAGTTTAGGCACTAGCGGGATCTACGAGCAGTACTTC.

This chain uses TRBV6-2 or TRBV6-3 with TRBJ2-5; 11 bases line up with TRBD1. V gave up 7 bases and J gave up 4 bases; unmatched junction bases: 8. CDR1 and CDR2 (germline): MNHEY, SVGEGT. This CDR3 has 15 amino acids. The CDR3 reads CASTRTGGAGETQYF. The CDR3 nucleotides read TGTGCCAGCACCCGGACAGGGGGCGCGGGAGAGACCCAGTACTTC.

V usage is TRBV7-9 and J usage is TRBJ2-5; D not certain. This CDR3 contains 12 residues. From germline, CDR1 is SEHNR and CDR2 FQNEAQ (reference sequence). Trimming took off 3 bases at V and 4 bases at J, with 6 bases between the two ends. In DNA, the CDR3 is TGTGCCAGCAGCTTTAACGGAGAGACCCAGTACTTC. Translation gives CASSFNGETQYF. The whole variable domain, remainder taken from reference TRBV7-9 and TRBJ2-5, is DTGVSQNPRHKITKRGQNVTFRCDPISEHNRLYWYRQTLGQGPEFLTYFQNEAQLEKSRLLSDRFSAERPKGSFSTLEIQRTEQGDSAMYLCASSFNGETQYFGPGTRLLVL.

This clonotype was seen once. This rearrangement joins TRBV11-1 to TRBJ2-1, with a possible D match to TRBD1 (6 bases). Looked up from germline, CDR1 is SGHAT and CDR2 is FQDESV (reference sequence). The CDR3 is made up of 15 amino acids. The V end was cut by 5 bases, the J end by 8 bases, with 19 bases between. The CDR3 spells CASSPQALQGHEQFF. For the CDR3, the DNA is TGTGCCAGCAGCCCCCAGGCCCTCCAGGGGCATGAGCAGTTCTTC.

This clonotype has more than one count but fewer than ten. The chain carries TRBV10-2 and TRBJ2-2, with 12 bases lining up with TRBD2. CDR3 length: 15 residues. With 7 bases clipped from V and 6 bases from J, the junction kept 6 bases outside the gene matches. CDR1 is WSHSY and CDR2 is SAAADI in the germline V gene. This CDR3 reads CASTGLAGRAGELFF. DNA of the CDR3: TGCGCCAGCACAGGACTAGCGGGGAGGGCCGGGGAGCTGTTTTTT.

This clonotype was detected only a few times. The chain employs TRBV20-1 and TRBJ1-1; possible D gene TRBD1, 6 bases. The CDR3 is 13 amino acids. Germline V gene sequence: CDR1 DFQATT, CDR2 SNEGSKA (reference sequence). The ends were cut back, 3 bases at V and 1 base at J, with 9 bases in the middle. CDR3 sequence reads: CSASGGKNTEAFF. In DNA, the CDR3 is TGCAGTGCTAGTGGGGGCAAGAACACTGAAGCTTTCTTT.

In its sample, this clonotype was seen a few times. CDR3 region: CASSAERTGEETQYF. CDR3 DNA sequence: TGTGCCAGCAGCGCTGAGCGGACGGGGGAAGAGACCCAGTACTTC. The chain joins TRBV9 to TRBJ2-5; D may be TRBD2 (6 bases). The CDR3 loop spans 15 amino acids. The ends were cut back, 3 bases at V and 3 bases at J, with 15 bases in the middle. Germline lookup yields CDR1 SGDLS and CDR2 YYNGEE.

This clonotype has only a few counts. The rearrangement uses TRBV6-4 and TRBJ1-2; 12 bases line up with TRBD1. With V trimmed by 6 bases and J by 6 bases, 5 bases remained unmatched. The CDR3 loop spans 14 amino acids. The germline CDR1 and CDR2 sequences are MRHNA and SNTAGT. The CDR3 reads CASSTGTGGDGYTF. The CDR3 DNA reads TGTGCCAGCAGCACCGGGACAGGGGGCGATGGCTACACCTTC.

This clonotype showed up just a few times. The chain is built from TRBV10-3 and TRBJ2-7; 12 bases agree with TRBD2. Germline-derived CDR1 and CDR2 are ENHRY and SYGVKD. CDR3 length: 14 amino acids. V was clipped by 4 bases and J by 6 bases; unmatched bases: 4. As DNA, the CDR3 is TGTGCCATCAGTGGACTAGCGGGAGAGGGCGAGCAGTACTTC. Protein sequence: CAISGLAGEGEQYF.

This clonotype was seen a few times. The CDR3 spells CASSEAQSSYNEQFF. CDR3 DNA sequence: TGTGCCAGCAGTGAAGCGCAGAGCTCCTACAATGAGCAGTTCTTC. The V gene is TRBV2, the J gene TRBJ2-1; D ambiguous. Germline-derived CDR1 and CDR2 are SNHLY and FYNNEI. The CDR3 loop spans 15 amino acids. Between the trimmed V and J ends, which lost 0 bases and 0 bases, there was a span of 6 bases.

The chain couples TRBV12-3 or TRBV12-4 to TRBJ2-2; 8 bases align to TRBD1. The CDR3 consists of 15 residues. The junction had 5 bases not matched to a gene; V was cut back by 4 bases and J by 4 bases. The CDR3 region has the DNA TGTGCCAGCAGTTGGCAGGGGGCGGCCACCGGGGAGCTGTTTTTT. It translates to CASSWQGAATGELFF.

J is TRBJ2-3 and V is TRBV21-1; TRBD1 is taken as the D call from the table, unchecked against the DNA. TRBV21-1 is a pseudogene. The CDR3 spans 16 residues. The CDR3 sequence: CASSKVPTGALDTQYF. CDR3 bases: TGTGCCAGCAGCAAAGTCCCGACAGGGGCGTTGGATACGCAGTATTTT.

This clonotype was picked up a small number of times. The chain has TRBV5-1 and TRBJ2-7; weak D call: TRBD1 (7 bases). Germline CDR1 is SGHRS and CDR2 is YFSETQ. The V end lost 1 base, the J end lost 1 base, and 18 bases lay between the germline ends. The CDR3 extends over 17 amino acids. The DNA for the CDR3 is TGCGCCAGCAGCTTGCTTCCGTTGCAGGGGGGTTCCTACGAGCAGTACTTC. This codes for CASSLLPLQGGSYEQYF.

This rearrangement joins TRBV9 to TRBJ2-1; TRBD2 agrees at 7 bases. Germline V CDR1 and CDR2: SGDLS, YYNGEE. CDR3 length: 15 residues. J gave up 3 bases and V 4 bases, and 7 bases lay outside the gene matches. CDR3 coding DNA: TGTGCCAGCAGCTCCTATGGGGGGGACTACAATGAGCAGTTCTTC. This sequence encodes CASSSYGGDYNEQFF. Variable domain in full (rest from reference TRBV9 and TRBJ2-1): DSGVTQTPKHLITATGQRVTLRCSPRSGDLSVYWYQQSLDQGLQFLIQYYNGEERAKGNILERFSAQQFPDLHSELNLSSLELGDSALYFCASSSYGGDYNEQFFGPGTRLTVL.